Below, one TCR beta chain is given with its context. Its specificity is unknown. This record comes from a study of cytomegalovirus exposure and HLA in healthy donors. PCR was performed using 60 Vbeta and 13 Jbeta primers. The method was immunoSEQ multiplex PCR; TCRdb's version includes in-frame clones alone and lacks a portion of them. The sample records about 200,000 clones, 60% to 80% being singletons. Study results and caveats: Most TCR beta V segments were productive about 87% or about 30% of the time in an earlier analysis. Highly shared sequence variants in one cluster were likely a sequencing artifact.

The V segment lost 2 bases and the J segment 5 bases; nucleotides outside the gene matches: 11. CDR3 size: 16 residues. Looked up from germline, CDR1 is MNHNY and CDR2 is SVGAGI (reference sequence). Everyone who donated was a healthy bone marrow donor. Specimen: PBMCs. The receptor was isolated from a male donor in good health and CMV-seronegative. J is TRBJ2-5 and V is TRBV6-6; TRBD2 agrees at 7 bases. Here the CDR3 reads CASSYPAREYPETQYF. DNA for the CDR3: TGTGCCAGCAGTTACCCCGCGCGGGAGTACCCGGAGACCCAGTACTTC.